The clone carrying this T cell receptor beta chain was counted many times. Its antigen is still unknown. The V and J ends lost 3 bases and 1 base, in that order; junction bases with no gene match: 6. CDR3 size: 17 residues. Germline assignment: CDR1 MNHEY and CDR2 SVGAGI. The sample belongs to a study of CD8 T cells in ankylosing spondylitis. Study outcomes and limitations: According to the report, clones linked to the disease were significantly enriched in matched synovial fluid samples taken from ankylosing spondylitis patients. CD8+ cells made up the disease-linked clones, which were relatively rare in peripheral blood.

Quantitative 5'-RACE with molecular barcodes produced the TCR beta libraries. Via MiXCR, TCRdb re-called the 5' RACE reads, giving one row per CDR3 protein. The sample holds approximately 90,000 distinct CDR3 sequences, about 8.3% seen once. The rearrangement links TRBV6-5 to TRBJ2-2, with 9 nucleotides matching TRBD1. This clonotype originated in a male donor with ankylosing spondylitis or in good health (not recorded which). Specimen: blood, either unsorted or a sorted T cell fraction (not recorded which). The CDR3 loop is CASSYPPGQGNTGELFF. In DNA form, the CDR3 reads TGTGCCAGCAGTTATCCCCCGGGACAGGGGAACACCGGGGAGCTGTTTTTT.